This TCR beta chain stems from a study of cytomegalovirus exposure and HLA in healthy donors (dated by TCRdb to 2015 to 2018). Looking at the study overall: In an earlier analysis of about 560 of the donors, around 300 Gb of sequence data and 90 million to 130 million unique TCR beta sequences from some 170 million T cells were reported. Approximately 300 gigabases of sequencing data and roughly 81 million unique TCR sequences made up an early release that covered about 640 HLA-typed donors. Among the approximately 430 genotyped donors, around 81% belonged to the genetic ancestry cluster associated with self-reported Caucasian donors. The study aimed to test whether cataloging public T cell receptors could reveal signatures of past pathogen exposure. Using immunosequencing, the study profiled T cell repertoires from some 670 subjects and related those repertoires to cytomegalovirus serostatus. Besides the first cohort of 666 subjects, a separate validation cohort made up of 120 different subjects was used. To predict cytomegalovirus infection status, the study combined high-throughput TCR immunosequencing, statistical association of individual TCRs with disease status, and machine learning. In a later analysis, previously published TCR beta repertoires from 550 to 700 donors were re-analyzed and high-resolution HLA genotyping was added so that TCR occurrence patterns could be studied. In the later analysis, no new phenotypic data were used to find candidate immune exposures; instead, reliance was placed on TCR beta sequences and their occurrence across donors. In an earlier analysis of around 540 of the donors, high-throughput TCR beta sequencing was used to judge whether each TCR beta V gene segment behaved as functional or pseudogenic. Alongside the repertoire data, information on donor age, sex, ethnicity and CMV serostatus was compiled. A later genetic analysis took genome-wide SNP genotypes for about 55% of the 666 donors and used that subset as a discovery cohort. All discovery cohort repertoires had been generated on a single sequencing platform. HLA typing covered class I and class II loci at four-digit resolution. Typing coverage varied by locus: roughly 629-640 donors for A, B, C, DRB1 and DQB1; 500 to 550 for DQA1; 606 for DPA1; some 470 for DPB1. Roughly five DR-DQ haplotypes were handled as single units for association and clustering because linkage in the cohort was strong. Across 300 to 400 genotyped donors of the cohort, an average of about 220,000 unique TCR beta nucleotide sequences per donor were sequenced, and about a sixth of those sequences were non-productive.

The cohort consisted of some 730 healthy bone marrow donors. Cohort members were all nominally healthy when sampled, although unrecorded immune exposures were likely present. The donor tested CMV seronegative and was one of the 352 seronegative cohort members. Every donor gave a peripheral blood sample, and the peripheral blood mononuclear cells from that sample were used for TCR beta sequencing. The Qiagen DNeasy Blood Extraction Kit was used to extract genomic DNA from the blood cell samples. Libraries were constructed by the immunoSEQ multiplex PCR assay. The multiplex PCR relied on a mix of 60 forward primers for TCR Vbeta segments and 13 reverse primers for TCR Jbeta segments. The CDR3 region of rearranged TCR beta genes was amplified from genomic DNA with a multiplex PCR assay. Amplified TCR beta libraries were sequenced as 87-base-pair reads on the Illumina HiSeq System. As for the original processing: Across the 700 or so repertoires, a later analysis counted 75 million to 90 million unique TCR beta chains, around 11 million of which were shared by at least two donors. Raw reads were error-corrected and collapsed into unique sequences with a nearest-neighbor algorithm that merged closely related sequences to remove PCR and sequencing errors. CDR3 sequences were aligned to IMGT reference sequences to assign V, D and J gene segments. For a sequence to be retained, a match of at least six nucleotides to both a V gene segment and a J gene segment was required. A rearrangement counted as productive if the CDR3 had no stop codons and remained in frame with V and J, and every other rearrangement counted as non-productive. Following IMGT convention, CDR3 was defined as the stretch from the second conserved V-encoded cysteine to the conserved J-encoded phenylalanine. The earlier analysis of about 590 of the donors excluded sequences that lacked an unambiguous match to a single V gene segment. An earlier analysis of approximately 590 of the donors classified V segments as functional when productive rearrangements were above 56.7% and as segregating when the standard deviation between donors was above 5%. A statistical classification framework was built for diagnosing cytomegalovirus status from the catalog of TCR beta chain sequences. In a later analysis, TCR nucleotide sequences were compared against IMGT/GENE-DB human TR gene sequences so that V and J genes could be assigned. Using the TCRdist pipeline, a later analysis assigned CDR3 sequences along with most-parsimonious VDJ recombination scenarios. In a later analysis, each TCR beta chain was defined by its CDR3 amino acid sequence together with its V-gene family, and reads without a unique V-gene family were excluded. To address suspected cross-contamination and a sequencing artifact, a later analysis removed a few hundred highly shared, low-generation-probability nucleotide sequences. In a later analysis, a clonal expansion index for each public chain was calculated from normalized within-repertoire ranks of inferred template counts. In a later analysis, generation probabilities were computed using a VDJ recombination model fitted to out-of-frame rearrangements, and the results were checked against IGoR. A later analysis scored TCR-TCR, TCR-HLA and TCR-CMV co-occurrence with hypergeometric tests, applying a repertoire-size bias correction to TCR pairs. To estimate false discovery rates, a later analysis permuted the HLA or CMV assignments 20 times. In a later analysis, co-occurring TCRs were grouped with DBSCAN, and TCRdist sequence similarity was added when clustering was performed within HLA-allele-positive subsets. Repertoires with fewer than 30,000 or more than 120,000 public chains, plus five repertoires with anomalous nucleotide sharing, were excluded from co-occurrence clustering. The immuneACCESS repertoire file appears here via TCRdb, limited to in-frame rearrangements. These files lack a portion of the clones; in checked studies, under half of the deficit traces to unresolved V genes, and the cause of the others is not known. The V and J calls and clone size are taken from that table; D and trimming were inferred from the DNA. Present in this sample are about 120,000 clones, roughly 80% of which were seen just once. The top ten hold around 7.2% of the sample.

Points the paper makes about the study in general: In a later analysis, HLA-associated TCR beta chains were found to be more clonally expanded and to have lower generation probabilities than equally common non-associated chains. Cytomegalovirus status was reported to be diagnosed by the classifier with high specificity and sensitivity in both the original and validation cohorts. Immune exposure information for the cohort was limited to CMV serostatus. According to a later analysis, TCR association rates differed among HLA loci, with DRB1 alleles showing the most associated TCRs and HLA-C alleles showing the fewest. In a later analysis, several top co-occurrence clusters were reported to appear linked to parvovirus B19, influenza, CMV and Epstein-Barr virus. While some public TCRs were present in many individuals, most TCR sequences turned up only very rarely across donors. In a later genetic analysis, a missense DCLRE1C variant was associated with V-gene and J-gene trimming of TCR beta chains, and the association was replicated in an independent cohort. In the study, 150 to 200 TCR beta chains were listed as associated with cytomegalovirus. According to the authors, the approach could potentially be generalized to other disease states and immunological phenotypes. A later analysis found that most CMV-associated TCR beta chains appeared HLA-restricted, with HLA associations seemingly driven largely by CMV exposure. HLA typing was unavailable for some donors at each locus, so association tests used only the typed subset. Linkage disequilibrium might explain the correlated functional status among segregating V segments, but an unknown experimental factor could not be excluded. An earlier analysis of 587 of the donors showed that most TCR beta V segments appeared in productive rearrangements either about 87% or about 30% of the time, which broadly matched IMGT annotations. In a later genetic analysis, fewer N-insertions in productive TCRs were reported among donors in an Asian-associated ancestry cluster than the approximately 630-donor mean. A few of the identified cytomegalovirus-associated TCR beta chains were confirmed in vitro to be specific for cytomegalovirus antigens. When HLA alleles, especially DR and DQ, strongly co-occurred, attributing TCR associations to individual alleles was difficult. A later analysis associated about 16,000 TCR beta sequences with specific HLA alleles at a false discovery rate of 0.05. A cluster of highly shared sequence variants was judged likely to be a technical artifact of the sequencing pipeline. A further reported finding was that TCR beta sequences accurately predicted the HLA-A and HLA-B alleles for most subjects in the first cohort. Sequencing depth was assumed to be roughly uniform across donors in the presence/absence analyses, though that assumption may not hold. Because counts were too low, some 17 rarely observed V segments, including chromosome 9 orphons, were excluded from the earlier analysis of 587 of the donors. This cohort had only TCR beta chains sequenced, and the lack of alpha or paired-chain data limited which features could be detected.

As for this clone: Its antigen is unknown. The input lacks base qualities; no much larger clone sits a single base away.

Sequenced sample: PBMCs. The origin of this receptor is a male donor in good health and CMV-seronegative.

The bases read TGTGCCAGCAGTTTTAATCAGGGGTGGTATGGCTACACCTTC. This is translated as CASSFNQGWYGYTF. The chain couples TRBV28 to TRBJ1-2, with TRBD1 tentatively as D gene (6 bases match). V is cut by 3 bases and J by 5 bases, and the space between the germline ends is 13 bases. The CDR3 runs 14 residues from the cysteine to the phenylalanine. Just the 42-base CDR3 DNA is kept, in frame starting at base 1. CDR1 MDHEN and CDR2 SYDVKM are derived from the germline V gene.